Each of the 23 T cell receptor beta chains below was sequenced from the same sample in a study of T cell responses to AZD1222 COVID-19 vaccine. Generated by immunoSEQ multiplex PCR, the TCRdb table keeps only in-frame clones and is missing some. The sample records some 150,000 clones, around 89% being singletons. The sample here was peripheral blood, taken 28 days after the second AZD1222 dose. Receptors were obtained from an adult who received the AZD1222 COVID-19 vaccine.

This clone was seen a single time. The genes are TRBV6-5 and TRBJ2-7; the D gene could be TRBD1 or TRBD2 (5 bases each). Between the trimmed V and J ends, which lost 6 bases and 0 bases, there was a span of 12 bases. The CDR3 is 14 amino acids. CDR1 is MNHEY, CDR2 SVGAGI, per germline. CDR3 loop: CASSKGPSSYEQYF. The DNA of the CDR3 is TGTGCCAGCAGCAAGGGACCTAGCTCCTACGAGCAGTACTTC.

A few counts support this clone. This chain uses TRBV2 with TRBJ2-7; D uncertain. Trimming stripped 8 bases from V and 0 bases from J, with 8 bases between. The germline V gene has CDR1 SNHLY and CDR2 FYNNEI. CDR3 length: 12 residues. The CDR3 is CASELNSYEQYF. The CDR3 DNA reads as TGTGCCAGCGAGCTTAACTCCTACGAGCAGTACTTC. Drawing the rest from reference TRBV2 and TRBJ2-7, the complete variable domain is EPEVTQTPSHQVTQMGQEVILRCVPISNHLYFYWYRQILGQKVEFLVSFYNNEISEKSEIFDDQFSVERPDGSNFTLKIRSTKLEDSAMYFCASELNSYEQYFGPGTRLTVT.

The gene calls are TRBV6-5 and TRBJ1-1; tentatively, D is TRBD1 (6 bases). The CDR3 loop spans 14 amino acids. V gave up 5 bases and J gave up 7 bases, with 17 bases separating them. Per the germline V gene, CDR1 is MNHEY and CDR2 is SVGAGI. The CDR3 coding sequence is TGTGCCAGCAGTCCCACCCGGACAGCACGTGAAGCTTTCTTT. Translated, it gives CASSPTRTAREAFF.

The rearrangement joins TRBV6-2 or TRBV6-3 to TRBJ2-2, with 14 bases lining up with TRBD2. The CDR3 covers 18 residues. The germline V gene has CDR1 MNHEY and CDR2 SVGEGT. Trimming cost V 4 bases and J 6 bases; bases outside gene matches: 10. CDR3 nucleotide sequence: TGTGCCAGCAGTTCACGGCTCTCGACTAGCGGGGGGGCCGGGGAGCTGTTTTTT. Translating it yields CASSSRLSTSGGAGELFF.

The chain is built from TRBV10-3 and TRBJ2-7; the match to TRBD1 covers 10 bases. The trim removed 7 bases at V and 4 bases at J, leaving 7 bases unmatched. CDR1 and CDR2 from the germline V gene are ENHRY and SYGVKD. This CDR3 is built from 14 residues. CDR3 nucleotide sequence: TGTGCCATCAACCGACAGGGGGCGGATTACGAGCAGTACTTC. Translating it yields CAINRQGADYEQYF.

With regard to this clone: One end of the junction is discordant with germline, which a read error may explain. The chain recombines TRBV11-3 with TRBJ1-4; D remains unclear. Germline V gene data show CDR1 as SGHNT and CDR2 as YENEEA. The CDR3 covers 12 residues. The CDR3 DNA follows: TGCCCGGGGAGGGTAACTAATGAAAAACTGTTTTTT. Translated: CPGRVTNEKLFF. The full variable domain, in which reference TRBV11-3 and TRBJ1-4 provide the parts outside the CDR3, is EAGVVQSPRYKIIEKKQPVAFWCNPISGHNTLYWYLQNLGQGPELLIRYENEEAVDDSQLPKDRFSAERLKGVDSTLKIQPAELGDSAVYLCPGRVTNEKLFFGSGTQLSVL.

The chain couples TRBV10-3 to TRBJ1-1, with D possibly matching TRBD1 (5 bases). In germline, CDR1 is ENHRY, CDR2 SYGVKD. With 0 bases removed from V and 4 bases from J, the gap between germline ends came to 6 bases. The CDR3 covers 13 residues. Written as DNA, the CDR3 is TGTGCCATCAGTGAGTCCACAGGCACTGAAGCTTTCTTT. Its translation: CAISESTGTEAFF.

The rearrangement links TRBV7-2 to TRBJ1-5; 9 bases align to TRBD1. CDR1 and CDR2 from the germline V gene are SGHTA and FQGNSA. This CDR3 is 15 amino acids long. After removal of 2 bases from V and 5 bases from J, the junction contained 4 bases not matched to a gene. The CDR3 spells CASSLQGQGHQPQHF. As DNA, the CDR3 is TGTGCCAGCAGCTTACAGGGACAGGGCCATCAGCCCCAGCATTTT.

This clone came up a few times. V and J are TRBV18 and TRBJ2-3, with TRBD1 matching 8 bases. This CDR3 region has 15 residues. The V gene's germline CDR1 is KGHSH and CDR2 LQKENI. J was trimmed by 4 bases and V by 5 bases; bases with no gene match: 8. The CDR3 nucleotides read TGTGCCAGCTCAAATTCCGGACAGGGCCCAGATACGCAGTATTTT. Protein: CASSNSGQGPDTQYF.

The gene calls are TRBV4-2 and TRBJ1-3; tentative D call: TRBD1 (6 bases). CDR3 length: 16 amino acids. V lost 5 bases to trimming and J lost 0 bases, with 14 bases between them. In germline, CDR1 is LGHNA, CDR2 YNFKEQ. This CDR3 reads CASSLFGQSSGNTIYF. The CDR3 nucleotides are TGTGCCAGCAGCTTATTTGGACAGTCCTCTGGAAACACCATATATTTT.

The V gene is TRBV27, the J gene TRBJ2-1; TRBD2 is a possible D gene (7 bases). Germline CDR1 MNHEY, CDR2 SMNVEV (reference sequence). There are 14 residues in the CDR3. The V and J ends lost 6 bases and 9 bases respectively, with 18 bases between them. CDR3: CASSRGGAMGEQFF. The CDR3 bases are TGTGCCAGCAGCCGAGGGGGGGCGATGGGTGAGCAGTTCTTC.

This chain uses TRBV7-8 with TRBJ1-4, with a weak D call TRBD1 (5 bases). The CDR3 sequence is 15 residues long. The V end lost 3 bases, the J end lost 5 bases, and 13 bases lay between the germline ends. CDR1 is SGHVS and CDR2 is FQNEAQ in the germline V gene. The CDR3, as DNA: TGTGCCAGCAGCTTCCAAACAGGTGGAAATGAAAAACTGTTTTTT. Encoded protein: CASSFQTGGNEKLFF. Looking up the rest from reference TRBV7-8 and TRBJ1-4 gives the full variable domain: GAGVSQSPRYKVAKRGQDVALRCDPISGHVSLFWYQQALGQGPEFLTYFQNEAQLDKSGLPSDRFFAERPEGSVSTLKIQRTQQEDSAVYLCASSFQTGGNEKLFFGSGTQLSVL.

The rearrangement uses TRBV30 and TRBJ2-1; D is uncertain. CDR3 size: 12 residues. CDR1 is GTSNPN and CDR2 is SVGIG in the germline V gene (reference sequence). V lost 0 bases and J 4 bases, leaving 4 bases between the germline ends. The chain's CDR3 is CAWSVVYNEQFF. DNA of the CDR3: TGTGCCTGGAGTGTAGTTTACAATGAGCAGTTCTTC.

On this clone itself: Within the sample, other DNA sequences also encode this same CDR3. This chain uses TRBV6-1 with TRBJ2-7, with a weak D call TRBD1 (6 bases). CDR1 is MNHNS, CDR2 SASEGT, per germline. Trimming stripped 2 bases from V and 3 bases from J, with 8 bases between. CDR3 length: 13 residues. The CDR3 loop is CASSELQGYEQYF. CDR3 coding DNA: TGTGCCAGCAGTGAACTACAGGGCTACGAGCAGTACTTC.

This chain joins TRBV10-2 and TRBJ1-1; 9 bases line up with TRBD1. This CDR3 contains 18 residues. V lost 3 bases to trimming and J lost 1 base; unmatched junction nucleotides: 12. The V gene's germline CDR1 is WSHSY and CDR2 SAAADI. The CDR3 protein is CASSEEVGQGLQNTEAFF. The CDR3 bases are TGCGCCAGCAGTGAAGAGGTGGGACAGGGTCTGCAGAACACTGAAGCTTTCTTT.

The chain is built from TRBV4-1 and TRBJ1-2; no clear D gene. This CDR3 is built from 15 residues. V was shortened by 1 base and J by 4 bases, with 13 bases between the two germline ends. Germline V lookup: CDR1 MGHRA, CDR2 YSYEKL. CDR3 DNA sequence: TGCGCCAGCAGCCAAGTCGTAGAGGGTTTCTATGGCTACACCTTC. This translates into CASSQVVEGFYGYTF.

This clone was seen a few times. This sequence joins TRBV4-1 and TRBJ2-5; 7 bases line up with TRBD2. The V and J ends lost 3 bases and 2 bases, in that order; junction bases with no gene match: 6. Germline V gene data show CDR1 as MGHRA and CDR2 as YSYEKL. The CDR3 sequence is 15 residues long. In DNA form, the CDR3 reads TGCGCCAGCAGCCAGGGAACTAGCGTACAAGAGACCCAGTACTTC. Translation gives CASSQGTSVQETQYF.

The V and J genes are TRBV11-2 and TRBJ1-1; D not resolved. Germline-derived CDR1 and CDR2 are SGHAT and FQNNGV. The length of the CDR3 is 16 residues. Trimming left V 0 bases short and J 1 base short, with 12 bases between. In nucleotides, the CDR3 is TGTGCCAGCAGCTTAGATCTTCCGGAGGGGAACACTGAAGCTTTCTTT. Encoded protein: CASSLDLPEGNTEAFF.

The table lists this clone with a count of one. The chain is built from TRBV27 and TRBJ2-2; a weak D match, TRBD2 (6 bases). The germline V gene encodes CDR1 MNHEY and CDR2 SMNVEV (reference sequence). The CDR3 has 14 amino acids. V lost 4 bases, J lost 4 bases, and 10 bases lay in between. CDR3: CASSWEEPTGELFF. The CDR3 DNA follows: TGTGCCAGCAGTTGGGAGGAACCCACCGGGGAGCTGTTTTTT.

This clone was observed once. The rearrangement links TRBV2 to TRBJ2-3; 10 bases are a match to TRBD1. J gave up 1 base and V 0 bases, and 4 bases lay outside the gene matches. This CDR3 contains 17 residues. Germline loops: CDR1 SNHLY, CDR2 FYNNEI. This CDR3 reads CASSEARTGGGTDTQYF. DNA for the CDR3: TGTGCCAGCAGTGAAGCACGGACAGGGGGGGGCACAGATACGCAGTATTTT.

The chain recombines TRBV7-9 with TRBJ1-1; the D is unclear. The CDR3 runs to 13 residues. V shed 10 bases and J shed 0 bases, with 12 bases lying between them. CDR1 is SEHNR, CDR2 FQNEAQ, per germline (reference sequence). The CDR3 sequence is CATSQEMNTEAFF. In DNA form, the CDR3 reads TGTGCCACCTCGCAGGAAATGAACACTGAAGCTTTCTTT.

This clone was observed a few times. The chain is built from TRBV6-4 and TRBJ2-3; D is perhaps TRBD2 (6 bases). Germline values: CDR1 MRHNA, CDR2 SNTAGT. The CDR3 totals 14 residues. Trimming cost V 3 bases and J 2 bases, with 9 bases left between them. The chain's CDR3 is CASSEGGPTDTQYF. The CDR3 region has the DNA TGTGCCAGCAGTGAGGGGGGACCCACAGATACGCAGTATTTT.

The chain has TRBV5-5 and TRBJ1-2; D gene ambiguous. Looked up from germline, CDR1 is SGHKS and CDR2 is YYEKEE (reference sequence). This CDR3 has 14 amino acids. The V and J ends lost 1 base and 0 bases respectively, with 7 bases between them. This CDR3 is CASSLQVSNYGYTF. Written as DNA, the CDR3 is TGTGCCAGCAGCTTGCAGGTCTCTAACTATGGCTACACCTTC.